Listed here are 14 T cell receptor beta chains from one sample, sequenced in a study of T cells after yellow fever vaccination. MiXCR was run by TCRdb on the 5' RACE reads, yielding one entry per CDR3 protein. The table shows roughly 340,000 distinct CDR3 sequences, with almost 4% occurring only once. The source was PBMCs, collected 5 days after the yellow fever booster vaccination. Receptors originate from a man aged 18-30 years who received the YFV17D yellow fever vaccine.

The chain couples TRBV6-5 to TRBJ2-6, with 7 bases matching TRBD1. Germline CDR1 and CDR2: MNHEY and SVGAGI. This CDR3 region has 18 residues. V shed 1 base, J shed 2 bases, and the junction held 8 bases outside the gene matches. The CDR3 spells CASSYFPTGNTGANVLTF. The CDR3 nucleotides are TGTGCCAGCAGTTACTTTCCGACAGGGAACACTGGGGCCAACGTCCTGACTTTC.

This clonotype was seen a few times. The chain couples TRBV30 to TRBJ1-1, with unresolved D. The V and J ends lost 2 bases and 8 bases respectively, with 12 bases between them. CDR1 is GTSNPN, CDR2 SVGIG, per germline (reference sequence). The CDR3 is made up of 12 amino acids. The CDR3 is CAWSTTAWEAFF. The CDR3 DNA sequence: TGTGCCTGGAGTACTACAGCGTGGGAAGCTTTCTTT.

The rearrangement uses TRBV5-1 and TRBJ2-7, with unresolved D. Trimming took off 2 bases at V and 4 bases at J, with 13 bases between the two ends. The CDR3 has 14 residues. Per germline, CDR1 SGHRS and CDR2 YFSETQ. CDR3 sequence: CASSLRPDGYEQYF. The CDR3 coding sequence is TGCGCCAGCAGCTTACGCCCGGACGGTTACGAGCAGTACTTC.

The chain recombines TRBV6-6 with TRBJ1-2, with D unclear. Between the trimmed V and J ends, which lost 7 bases and 5 bases, there was a span of 8 bases. Per the germline V gene, CDR1 is MNHNY and CDR2 is SVGAGI (reference sequence). CDR3 length: 11 residues. Here the CDR3 reads CASTYMYGYTF. CDR3 in DNA: TGTGCCAGCACCTACATGTATGGCTACACCTTC.

This clonotype was detected only a few times. V is TRBV29-1 and J is TRBJ2-2; D unresolved. There are 14 residues in the CDR3. V dropped 0 bases and J dropped 6 bases, with 11 bases sitting between them. Germline CDR1 SQVTM, CDR2 ANQGSEA. The CDR3 region is CSVEDPKRAGELFF. The CDR3 nucleotides read TGCAGCGTTGAAGACCCCAAAAGAGCCGGGGAGCTGTTTTTT.

V gene TRBV6-5 combines with J gene TRBJ1-2; tentatively, D is TRBD1 (5 bases). Germline V lookup: CDR1 MNHEY, CDR2 SVGAGI. The CDR3 spans 12 residues. V shed 4 bases and J shed 8 bases, with 11 bases lying between them. The CDR3 nucleotides are TGTGCCAGCAGTTTTGGAGGGGCGGGCTACACCTTC. This encodes CASSFGGAGYTF.

V gene TRBV20-1 combines with J gene TRBJ1-5; 9 nucleotides match TRBD1. Germline CDR1 DFQATT, CDR2 SNEGSKA (reference sequence). V trimming: 0 bases; J trimming: 6 bases; junction bases outside the gene matches: 3. The CDR3 is made up of 14 amino acids. DNA of the CDR3: TGCAGTGCTAGAGAGGACAGGGGACGTCAGCCCCAGCATTTT. Amino acid sequence: CSAREDRGRQPQHF.

This clonotype was detected only a few times. V usage is TRBV6-5 and J usage is TRBJ2-3; 8 bases align to TRBD2. The CDR3 is 15 residues long. Germline CDR1 is MNHEY and CDR2 is SVGAGI. V trimming: 0 bases; J trimming: 3 bases; junction bases outside the gene matches: 2. The CDR3 DNA reads as TGTGCCAGCAGTTACTCTAGCGGGGTGACAGATACGCAGTATTTT. Its translation is CASSYSSGVTDTQYF.

J is TRBJ1-2 and V is TRBV20-1, with 8 positions matching TRBD1. The V gene end was trimmed by 2 bases and the J gene end by 4 bases; junction bases not matched to a gene: 6. Germline V gene data show CDR1 as DFQATT and CDR2 as SNEGSKA (reference sequence). The CDR3 is 14 residues long. The CDR3 sequence is CSARHSGGAYGYTF. The CDR3 DNA is TGCAGTGCTAGACATTCAGGGGGCGCCTATGGCTACACCTTC.

This clonotype was seen a handful of times. The CDR3 protein is CASSYSSGQGAYGYTF. The CDR3 nucleotides read TGTGCCAGCAGTTACTCATCTGGACAGGGAGCCTATGGCTACACCTTC. The V call is TRBV6-5, the J call TRBJ1-2; 8 bases map to TRBD1. Trimming at V came to 0 bases and at J to 4 bases, leaving 7 bases not matched to a gene. Germline V gene sequence: CDR1 MNHEY, CDR2 SVGAGI. The CDR3 extends over 16 amino acids.

This clonotype has ten or more counts. This rearrangement joins TRBV9 to TRBJ2-1, with a tentative D call TRBD2 (6 bases). The CDR3 runs 15 residues. Germline CDR1 SGDLS, CDR2 YYNGEE. V lost 4 bases and J 4 bases, leaving 15 bases between the germline ends. The chain's CDR3 is CASSLSGTLYNEQFF. CDR3 DNA: TGTGCCAGCAGCTTGTCCGGGACTCTTTACAATGAGCAGTTCTTC.

This clonotype has a single count. The rearrangement links TRBV4-3 to TRBJ2-1, with D tentatively TRBD2 (6 bases). Germline V gene lookup returns CDR1 LGHNA and CDR2 YSLEER. The ends were cut back, 0 bases at V and 4 bases at J, with 13 bases in the middle. The CDR3 is 16 amino acids. As DNA, the CDR3 is TGCGCCAGCAGCCAAGATCGTCCTAGCGAATACAATGAGCAGTTCTTC. This sequence encodes CASSQDRPSEYNEQFF.

This clonotype has just a few counts. The rearrangement uses TRBV20-1 and TRBJ2-7; 7 bases are shared with TRBD2. Germline loops: CDR1 DFQATT, CDR2 SNEGSKA (reference sequence). This CDR3 has 15 residues. The J segment lost 4 bases and the V segment lost 4 bases, leaving 13 bases of the junction unmatched. The DNA for the CDR3 is TGCAGTGCTATTATACTCCTGGGAGGGCGTTACGAGCAGTACGTC. It specifies CSAIILLGGRYEQYV.

CDR3 coding DNA: TGTGCCTGCAGAACTAAAAGACAGGGCACTGAAGCTTTCTTT. This gives the protein CACRTKRQGTEAFF. The chain joins TRBV30 to TRBJ1-1; 7 positions match TRBD1. V trimming: 6 bases; J trimming: 4 bases; junction bases outside the gene matches: 11. Germline loops: CDR1 GTSNPN, CDR2 SVGIG (reference sequence). The CDR3 length is 14 residues.